This TCR beta chain came from a study of blood T cell repertoires in COVID-19. About the research overall: Donors in the United States, Italy and Spain gave samples during acute or convalescent COVID-19.

The table came from immunoSEQ multiplex PCR; TCRdb's copy has only in-frame clones and leaves some out. The sample consists of fewer than 75,000 clones, roughly 86% of them appearing once. Germline-derived CDR1 and CDR2 are ENHRY and SYGVKD. This CDR3 has 13 amino acids. V was trimmed by 0 bases and J by 7 bases, leaving 4 bases between them. V is TRBV10-3 and J is TRBJ1-6; D is unresolved. The TCR originated in a man aged 50 to 59 with active COVID-19. Source material: peripheral blood. CDR3 sequence (DNA): TGTGCCATCAGTGAGTCGGAGAATTCACCCCTCCACTTT. Translating it yields CAISESENSPLHF.